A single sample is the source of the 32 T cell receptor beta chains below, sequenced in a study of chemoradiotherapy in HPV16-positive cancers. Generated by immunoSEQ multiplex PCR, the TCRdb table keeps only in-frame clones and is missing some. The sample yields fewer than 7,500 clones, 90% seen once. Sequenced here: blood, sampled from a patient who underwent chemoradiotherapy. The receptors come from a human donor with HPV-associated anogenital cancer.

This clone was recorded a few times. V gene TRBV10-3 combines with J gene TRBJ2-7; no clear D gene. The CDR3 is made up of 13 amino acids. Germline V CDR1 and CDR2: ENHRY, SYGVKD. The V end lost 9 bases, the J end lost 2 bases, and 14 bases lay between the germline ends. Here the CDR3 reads CAIKPGSTYEQYF. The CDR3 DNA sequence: TGTGCCATTAAACCAGGATCCACCTACGAGCAGTACTTC.

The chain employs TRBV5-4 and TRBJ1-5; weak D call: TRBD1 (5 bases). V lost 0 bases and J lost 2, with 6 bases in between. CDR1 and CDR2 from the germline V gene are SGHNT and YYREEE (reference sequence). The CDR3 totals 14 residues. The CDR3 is CASSLGGGNQPQHF. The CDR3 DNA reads TGTGCCAGCAGCTTGGGGGGGGGCAATCAGCCCCAGCATTTT.

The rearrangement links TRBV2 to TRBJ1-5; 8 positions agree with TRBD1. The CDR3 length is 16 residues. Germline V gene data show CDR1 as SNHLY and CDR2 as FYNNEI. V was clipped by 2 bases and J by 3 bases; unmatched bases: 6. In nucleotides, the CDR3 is TGTGCCAGCAGTGAACCAGGACAGGGTATCAATCAGCCCCAGCATTTT. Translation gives CASSEPGQGINQPQHF.

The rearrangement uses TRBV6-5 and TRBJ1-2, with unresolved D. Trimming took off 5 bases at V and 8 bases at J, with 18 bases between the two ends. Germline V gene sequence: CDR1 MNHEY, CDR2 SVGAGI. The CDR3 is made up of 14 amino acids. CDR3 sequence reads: CASSTPSRPGGYTF. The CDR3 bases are TGTGCCAGCAGTACGCCCTCGAGGCCTGGGGGCTACACCTTC.

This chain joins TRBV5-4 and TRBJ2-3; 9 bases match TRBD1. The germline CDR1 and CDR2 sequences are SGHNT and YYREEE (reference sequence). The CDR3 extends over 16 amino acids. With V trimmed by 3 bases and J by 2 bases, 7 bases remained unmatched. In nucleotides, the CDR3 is TGTGCCAGCAGCTCCCACAGGGGGCTTACCACAGATACGCAGTATTTT. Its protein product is CASSSHRGLTTDTQYF.

The CDR3 loop is CASSQDLAKNIQYF. The CDR3 DNA follows: TGTGCCAGCAGCCAGGATTTAGCCAAAAACATTCAGTACTTC. The rearrangement uses TRBV9 and TRBJ2-4, with no clear D. Germline-derived CDR1 and CDR2 are SGDLS and YYNGEE. V gave up 4 bases and J gave up 0 bases, with 8 bases separating them. The CDR3 is 14 amino acids.

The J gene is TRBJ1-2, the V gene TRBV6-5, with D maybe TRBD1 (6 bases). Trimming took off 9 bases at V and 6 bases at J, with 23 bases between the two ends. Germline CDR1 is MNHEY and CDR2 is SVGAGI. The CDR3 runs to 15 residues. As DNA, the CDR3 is TGTGCCAGTCAAAACCTAGGACGGGGGCGGAATGGCTACACCTTC. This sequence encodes CASQNLGRGRNGYTF.

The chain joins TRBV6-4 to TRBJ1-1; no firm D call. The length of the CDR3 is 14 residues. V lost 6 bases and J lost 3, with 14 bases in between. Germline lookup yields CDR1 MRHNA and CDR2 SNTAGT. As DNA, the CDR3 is TGTGCCAGCAGACTAGAAGAATTTTACACTGAAGCTTTCTTT. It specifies CASRLEEFYTEAFF.

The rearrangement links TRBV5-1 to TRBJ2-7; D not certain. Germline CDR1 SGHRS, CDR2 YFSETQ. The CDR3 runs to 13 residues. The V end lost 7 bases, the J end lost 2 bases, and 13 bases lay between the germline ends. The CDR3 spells CASRKDGPYEQYF. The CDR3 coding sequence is TGCGCCAGCCGAAAGGACGGCCCCTACGAGCAGTACTTC.

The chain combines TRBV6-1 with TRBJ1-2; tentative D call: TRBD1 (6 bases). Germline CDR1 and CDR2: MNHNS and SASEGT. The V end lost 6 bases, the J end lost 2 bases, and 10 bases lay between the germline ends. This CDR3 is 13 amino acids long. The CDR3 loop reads CASRAGQNYGYTF. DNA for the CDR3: TGTGCCAGCAGAGCGGGACAAAACTATGGCTACACCTTC.

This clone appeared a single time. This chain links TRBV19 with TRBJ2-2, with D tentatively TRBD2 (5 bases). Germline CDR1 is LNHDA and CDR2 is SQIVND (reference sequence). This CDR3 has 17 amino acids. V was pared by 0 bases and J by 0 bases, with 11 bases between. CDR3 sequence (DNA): TGTGCCAGTAGTATAGATCCTCGAGGGACGAACACCGGGGAGCTGTTTTTT. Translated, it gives CASSIDPRGTNTGELFF.

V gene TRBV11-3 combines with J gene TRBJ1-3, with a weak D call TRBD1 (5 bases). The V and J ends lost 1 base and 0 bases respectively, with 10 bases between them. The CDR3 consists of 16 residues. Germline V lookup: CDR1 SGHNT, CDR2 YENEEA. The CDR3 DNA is TGTGCCAGCAGCTTAGTGGGGCTGACCTCTGGAAACACCATATATTTT. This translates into CASSLVGLTSGNTIYF.

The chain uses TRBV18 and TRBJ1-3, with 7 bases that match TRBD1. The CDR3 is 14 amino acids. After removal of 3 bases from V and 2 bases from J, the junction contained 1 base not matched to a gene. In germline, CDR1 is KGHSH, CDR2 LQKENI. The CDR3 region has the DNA TGTGCCAGCTCACCGCAGGGGGCTGGAAACACCATATATTTT. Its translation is CASSPQGAGNTIYF.

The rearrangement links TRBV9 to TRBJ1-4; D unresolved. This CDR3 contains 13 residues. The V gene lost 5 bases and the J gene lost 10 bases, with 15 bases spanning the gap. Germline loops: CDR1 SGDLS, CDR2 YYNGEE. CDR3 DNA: TGTGCCAGCAGTGCAGATTTATCCGGAAAACTGTTTTTT. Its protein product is CASSADLSGKLFF. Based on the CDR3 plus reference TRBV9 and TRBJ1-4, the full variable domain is DSGVTQTPKHLITATGQRVTLRCSPRSGDLSVYWYQQSLDQGLQFLIQYYNGEERAKGNILERFSAQQFPDLHSELNLSSLELGDSALYFCASSADLSGKLFFGSGTQLSVL.

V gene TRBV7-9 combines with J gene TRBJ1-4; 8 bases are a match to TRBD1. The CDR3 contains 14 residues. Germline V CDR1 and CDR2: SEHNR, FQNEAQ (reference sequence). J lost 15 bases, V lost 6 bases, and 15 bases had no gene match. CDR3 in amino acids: CASSYGQGSHGVFF. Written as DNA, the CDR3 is TGTGCCAGCAGTTACGGACAGGGCTCTCATGGGGTGTTTTTT.

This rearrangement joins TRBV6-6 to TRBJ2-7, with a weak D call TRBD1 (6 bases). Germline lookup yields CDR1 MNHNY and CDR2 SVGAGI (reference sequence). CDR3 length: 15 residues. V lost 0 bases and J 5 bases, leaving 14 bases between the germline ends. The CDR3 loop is CASSYSPGQFNEQYF. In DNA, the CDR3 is TGTGCCAGCAGTTACTCCCCCGGACAGTTCAACGAGCAGTACTTC.

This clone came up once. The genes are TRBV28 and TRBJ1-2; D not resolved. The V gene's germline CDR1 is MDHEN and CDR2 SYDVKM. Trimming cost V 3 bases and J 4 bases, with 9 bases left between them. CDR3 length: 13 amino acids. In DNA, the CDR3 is TGTGCCAGCAGTTTCCAAGGGATCTATGGCTACACCTTC. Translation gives CASSFQGIYGYTF.

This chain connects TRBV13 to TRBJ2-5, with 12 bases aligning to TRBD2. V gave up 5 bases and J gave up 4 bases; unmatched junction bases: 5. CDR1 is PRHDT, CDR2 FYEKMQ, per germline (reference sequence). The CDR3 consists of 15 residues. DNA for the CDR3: TGTGCCAGCAGCAGGACTAGCGGGACGGGAGAGACCCAGTACTTC. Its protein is CASSRTSGTGETQYF.

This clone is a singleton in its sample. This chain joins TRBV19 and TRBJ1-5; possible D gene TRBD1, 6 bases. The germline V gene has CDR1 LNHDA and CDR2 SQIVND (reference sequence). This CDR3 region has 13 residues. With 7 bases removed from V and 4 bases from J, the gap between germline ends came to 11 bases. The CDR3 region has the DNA TGTGCCAGTACAGGGGCTCGGAATCAGCCCCAGCATTTT. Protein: CASTGARNQPQHF.

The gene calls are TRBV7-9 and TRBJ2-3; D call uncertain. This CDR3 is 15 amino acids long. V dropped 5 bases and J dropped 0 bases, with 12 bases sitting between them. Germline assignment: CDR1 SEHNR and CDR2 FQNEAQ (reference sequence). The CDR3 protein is CASSPKGISTDTQYF. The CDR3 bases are TGTGCCAGCAGCCCCAAGGGCATTAGCACAGATACGCAGTATTTT.

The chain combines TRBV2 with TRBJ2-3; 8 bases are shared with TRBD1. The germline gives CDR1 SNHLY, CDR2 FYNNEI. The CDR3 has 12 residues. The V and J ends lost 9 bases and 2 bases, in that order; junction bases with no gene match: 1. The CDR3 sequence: CARTGATDTQYF. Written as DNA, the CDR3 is TGTGCCAGGACAGGGGCCACAGATACGCAGTATTTT.

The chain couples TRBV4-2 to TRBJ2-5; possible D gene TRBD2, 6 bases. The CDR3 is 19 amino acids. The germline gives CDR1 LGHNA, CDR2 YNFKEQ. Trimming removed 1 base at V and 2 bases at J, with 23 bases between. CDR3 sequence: CASSQAFNAGGPSQETQYF. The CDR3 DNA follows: TGTGCCAGCAGCCAAGCCTTCAACGCCGGGGGACCATCTCAAGAGACCCAGTACTTC.

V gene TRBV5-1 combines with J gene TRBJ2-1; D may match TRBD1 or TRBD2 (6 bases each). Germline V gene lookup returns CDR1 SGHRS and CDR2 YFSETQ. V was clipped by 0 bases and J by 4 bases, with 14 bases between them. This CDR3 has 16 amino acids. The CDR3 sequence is CASSLGGATTYNEQFF. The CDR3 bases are TGCGCCAGCAGCTTGGGGGGGGCAACCACGTACAATGAGCAGTTCTTC.

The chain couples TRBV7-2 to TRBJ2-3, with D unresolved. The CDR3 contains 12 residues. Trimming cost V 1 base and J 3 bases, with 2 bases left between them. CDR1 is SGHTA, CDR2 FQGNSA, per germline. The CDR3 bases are TGTGCCAGCAGCTTAGGTACAGATACGCAGTATTTT. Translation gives CASSLGTDTQYF.

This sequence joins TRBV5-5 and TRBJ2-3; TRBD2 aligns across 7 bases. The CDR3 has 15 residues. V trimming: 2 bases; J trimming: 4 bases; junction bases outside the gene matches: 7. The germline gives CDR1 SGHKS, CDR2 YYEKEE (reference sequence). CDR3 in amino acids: CASSLGLGPADTQYF. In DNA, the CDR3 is TGTGCCAGCAGCTTAGGACTAGGTCCCGCAGATACGCAGTATTTT.

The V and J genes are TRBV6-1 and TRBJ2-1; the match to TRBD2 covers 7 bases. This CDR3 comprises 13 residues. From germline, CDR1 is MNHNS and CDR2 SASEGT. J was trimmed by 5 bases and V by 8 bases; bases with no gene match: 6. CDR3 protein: CASVSGWNNEQFF. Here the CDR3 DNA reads TGTGCCAGCGTTAGCGGGTGGAACAATGAGCAGTTCTTC.

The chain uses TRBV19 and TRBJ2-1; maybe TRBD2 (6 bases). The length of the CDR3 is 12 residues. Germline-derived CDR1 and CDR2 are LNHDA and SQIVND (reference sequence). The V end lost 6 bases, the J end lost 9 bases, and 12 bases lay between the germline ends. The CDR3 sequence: CASRGGIGEQFF. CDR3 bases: TGTGCCAGTAGGGGAGGTATTGGTGAGCAGTTCTTC.

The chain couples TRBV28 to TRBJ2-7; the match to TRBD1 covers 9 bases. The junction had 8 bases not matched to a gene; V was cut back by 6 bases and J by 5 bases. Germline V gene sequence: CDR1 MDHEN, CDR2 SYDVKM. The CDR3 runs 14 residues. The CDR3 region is CASSQGQGVNEQYF. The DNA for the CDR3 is TGTGCCAGCAGCCAGGGACAGGGCGTCAACGAGCAGTACTTC.

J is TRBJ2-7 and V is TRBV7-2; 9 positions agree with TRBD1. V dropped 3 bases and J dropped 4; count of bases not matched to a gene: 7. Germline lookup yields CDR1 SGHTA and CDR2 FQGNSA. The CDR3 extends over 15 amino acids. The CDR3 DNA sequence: TGTGCCAGCAGCTTCGGAGGGGACAGGGCTTACGAGCAGTACTTC. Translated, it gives CASSFGGDRAYEQYF.

The CDR3 region is CASSIATGRTNTEAFF. CDR3 sequence (DNA): TGTGCCAGTAGTATCGCGACAGGGCGCACGAACACTGAAGCTTTCTTT. This chain connects TRBV19 to TRBJ1-1; 7 bases line up with TRBD1. This CDR3 spans 16 amino acids. Germline CDR1 reads LNHDA; CDR2 reads SQIVND (reference sequence). With V trimmed by 3 bases and J by 1 base, 8 bases remained unmatched.

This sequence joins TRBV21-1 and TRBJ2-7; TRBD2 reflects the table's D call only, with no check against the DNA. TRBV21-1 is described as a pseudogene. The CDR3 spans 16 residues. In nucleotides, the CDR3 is TGTGCCAGCAGCAAAGGTAGCGGGGCCGAAGTCTACGAGCAGTACTTC. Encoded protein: CASSKGSGAEVYEQYF.

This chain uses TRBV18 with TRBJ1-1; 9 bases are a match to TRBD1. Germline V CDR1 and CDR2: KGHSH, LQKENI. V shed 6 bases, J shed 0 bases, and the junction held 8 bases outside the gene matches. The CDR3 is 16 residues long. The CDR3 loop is CASSFRQGGLNTEAFF. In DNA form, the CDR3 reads TGTGCCAGCTCTTTCCGACAGGGGGGCTTGAACACTGAAGCTTTCTTT.